Reported below is one T cell receptor (beta chain). The antigen remains unidentified. The sample is drawn from a study of regulatory T cells in long-lasting Graves disease. Findings and caveats of the study: New patients shared fewer public clonotypes (roughly 1,000) than persistent patients did (roughly 2,500).

Construction of TCR beta libraries relied on iRepertoire HTBI primers and on Arm-PCR targeting CDR3 regions. MiXCR, run by TCRdb on the multiplex PCR reads, gives a single entry per CDR3 protein. The sample has 620,000 or so distinct CDR3 sequences; roughly 16% are singletons. Indicated time point: newly diagnosed GD, antithyroid drugs for less than 3 months. RNA from PBMCs was the source of the TCR library. V was pared by 6 bases and J by 2 bases, with 14 bases between. The germline CDR1 and CDR2 sequences are DFQATT and SNEGSKA (reference sequence). The CDR3 extends over 14 amino acids. A further study also used this sample, focusing on T cells in Graves' hyperthyroidism and ophthalmopathy. That study adds: A first-round RT-PCR of the TCR CDR3 used the HTBI primer set.

The sample here was peripheral blood mononuclear cells (PBMCs), taken at new diagnosis, from a patient treated with antithyroid drugs. The chain links TRBV20-1 to TRBJ1-3; D remains unclear. This receptor was taken from a woman in her thirties with Graves disease. The CDR3 sequence is CSAPGSFTGNTIYF. In DNA, the CDR3 is TGCAGTGCCCCAGGAAGCTTCACTGGAAACACCATATATTTT.